The TCR beta chain described here comes from a study of spatial heterogeneity in lung cancer. The V end lost 4 bases, the J end lost 8 bases, and 11 bases lay between the germline ends. Per germline, CDR1 SGHDN and CDR2 FVKESK. The CDR3 is made up of 13 amino acids. In TCRdb, the 5' RACE reads were re-called with MiXCR into one record per CDR3 protein. The sample records over 70,000 distinct CDR3 sequences, 8% to 9% being singletons. Time point of the sample: blood at routine non-recurrence follow-up after resection. At least ten counts were recorded for this clonotype. The sequence was collected from a female donor with early-stage non-small cell lung cancer. The chain is built from TRBV14 and TRBJ1-4; D not resolved. This sample comprised PBMCs, obtained at follow-up. CDR3 region: CASSPRTGEKLFF. DNA of the CDR3: TGTGCCAGCAGCCCGCGGACGGGGGAAAAACTGTTTTTT.